What follows are 14 T cell receptor beta chains derived from one specimen sequenced in a study of blood T cell repertoires in COVID-19. Clones were read by immunoSEQ multiplex PCR, and TCRdb kept only the in-frame ones, dropping some. The table has about 50,000 clones, approximately 80% seen once. Specimen: peripheral blood. The receptors shown here come from a man in his 70s with active or convalescent COVID-19.

This chain links TRBV11-2 with TRBJ1-3; perhaps TRBD1 as D (5 bases). CDR3 length equals 19 residues. The germline V and J ends were trimmed by 1 base and 0 bases, with 19 bases remaining between them. CDR1 SGHAT and CDR2 FQNNGV come from the germline V gene. The CDR3 loop reads CASSLVARSGSLSGNTIYF. In DNA, the CDR3 is TGTGCCAGCAGCTTAGTTGCCCGCTCAGGGTCCCTCTCTGGAAACACCATATATTTT.

The CDR3 protein is CASSPDFYGDTQYF. The CDR3 nucleotides are TGTGCCAGCAGCCCGGACTTCTACGGGGATACGCAGTATTTT. The chain links TRBV11-2 to TRBJ2-3; D might be TRBD2 (5 bases). The CDR3 contains 14 residues. The V end was cut by 5 bases, the J end by 6 bases, with 15 bases between. Germline V lookup: CDR1 SGHAT, CDR2 FQNNGV.

The V and J genes are TRBV6-5 and TRBJ1-1, with D unclear. V lost 2 bases to trimming and J lost 1 base, with 8 bases between them. This CDR3 has 14 residues. Germline CDR1 reads MNHEY; CDR2 reads SVGAGI. CDR3 loop: CASSYEGGNTEAFF. The CDR3 DNA reads TGTGCCAGCAGTTACGAGGGAGGGAACACTGAAGCTTTCTTT.

The chain combines TRBV25-1 with TRBJ2-3; perhaps TRBD2 as D (6 bases). The germline gives CDR1 MGHDK, CDR2 SYGVNS. V dropped 4 bases and J dropped 2 bases, with 10 bases sitting between them. The CDR3 runs 14 residues. The DNA for the CDR3 is TGTGCCAGCAGTGGGGGGGACGCCACAGATACGCAGTATTTT. It codes for CASSGGDATDTQYF.

The V and J genes are TRBV27 and TRBJ2-3; D is perhaps TRBD2 (5 bases). Germline values: CDR1 MNHEY, CDR2 SMNVEV (reference sequence). Trimming stripped 3 bases from V and 0 bases from J, with 7 bases between. The CDR3 covers 14 residues. CDR3 nucleotides: TGTGCCAGCAGTTTCGGCGGGAGCACAGATACGCAGTATTTT. Amino acids: CASSFGGSTDTQYF.

This clone has just one count. V gene TRBV2 combines with J gene TRBJ1-2; D ambiguous. Trimming removed 6 bases at V and 7 bases at J, with 9 bases between. This CDR3 contains 11 residues. Germline values: CDR1 SNHLY, CDR2 FYNNEI. CDR3 loop: CASSVNRGYTF. The CDR3 nucleotides are TGTGCCAGCAGCGTTAATCGTGGCTACACCTTC.

This clone has just one count. The rearrangement joins TRBV5-1 to TRBJ2-1; D ambiguous. Trimming stripped 0 bases from V and 13 bases from J, with 8 bases between. The length of the CDR3 is 11 residues. Germline V lookup: CDR1 SGHRS, CDR2 YFSETQ. DNA of the CDR3: TGCGCCAGCAGCTTGGATTACTTACAGTTCTTC. It codes for CASSLDYLQFF.

The chain carries TRBV6-4 and TRBJ1-1, with D perhaps matching TRBD1 (5 bases). Germline V CDR1 and CDR2: MRHNA, SNTAGT. The CDR3 has 14 residues. Trimming shortened V by 2 bases and J by 0 bases, and 7 bases separated the two germline ends. The CDR3 DNA follows: TGTGCCAGCAGTGACGCAGGGATGAACACTGAAGCTTTCTTT. Amino acids: CASSDAGMNTEAFF.

The chain combines TRBV9 with TRBJ2-1, with a weak D call TRBD2 (7 bases). This CDR3 is 16 amino acids long. Germline-derived CDR1 and CDR2 are SGDLS and YYNGEE. The V end lost 0 bases, the J end lost 3 bases, and 13 bases lay between the germline ends. The CDR3 protein is CASSVADRGGYNEQFF. The CDR3 DNA follows: TGTGCCAGCAGCGTAGCTGATAGGGGGGGCTACAATGAGCAGTTCTTC.

The rearrangement joins TRBV6-2 or TRBV6-3 to TRBJ1-5; TRBD1 agrees at 9 bases. Per germline, CDR1 MNHEY and CDR2 SVGEGT. CDR3 length: 15 residues. The V segment lost 4 bases and the J segment 3 bases; nucleotides outside the gene matches: 4. The CDR3 sequence is CASSSYRGPNQPQHF. The CDR3 region has the DNA TGTGCCAGCAGTTCATACAGGGGGCCCAATCAGCCCCAGCATTTT.

The chain links TRBV3-1 (or the pseudogene TRBV3-2) to TRBJ1-2; D possibly corresponds to TRBD1 (6 bases). Germline CDR1 LGHDT, CDR2 YNNKEL (reference sequence). CDR3 size: 15 residues. V was clipped by 2 bases and J by 6 bases, with 16 bases between them. CDR3 residues: CASSQYSAYRDGYTF. In DNA form, the CDR3 reads TGTGCCAGCAGCCAATACTCTGCCTACAGGGATGGCTACACCTTC.

This clone has ten or more counts. The genes are TRBV20-1 and TRBJ1-1; D gene unclear. Trimming removed 6 bases at V and 8 bases at J, with 10 bases between. Germline CDR1 DFQATT, CDR2 SNEGSKA (reference sequence). The CDR3 contains 10 residues. The CDR3 DNA follows: TGCAGTGCCCAGAACATAGAAGCTTTCTTT. Translated: CSAQNIEAFF.

This clone has a handful of counts. This chain joins TRBV18 and TRBJ1-1; D may be TRBD1 (5 bases). This CDR3 spans 13 amino acids. Germline V lookup: CDR1 KGHSH, CDR2 LQKENI. Trimming shortened V by 3 bases and J by 7 bases, and 12 bases separated the two germline ends. CDR3 nucleotide sequence: TGTGCCAGCTCACCTACCAGGGAGGGTGAAGCTTTCTTT. Translated, it gives CASSPTREGEAFF.

The V call is TRBV6-4, the J call TRBJ2-1; 13 bases fit TRBD2. The ends lost 6 bases at V and 10 bases at J; junction bases unmatched: 0. Germline loops: CDR1 MRHNA, CDR2 SNTAGT. This CDR3 comprises 12 residues. The CDR3 sequence is CASRGLAGEQFF. The CDR3 DNA reads TGTGCCAGCAGGGGACTAGCGGGAGAGCAGTTCTTC.